This paragraph reports one T cell receptor (beta chain). Its antigen remains undetermined. The input lacks base qualities; no much larger clone sits a single base away. In the prospective study, participants were roughly 18 to 100 years old, resided in under 30 geographic areas of the United States, and were enrolled through a virtual design. To assign participants to cohorts, the prospective study relied on clinical history that participants themselves reported in a screening survey and a study questionnaire. Mobile phlebotomists in the prospective study collected whole blood, serum and a nasopharyngeal or oropharyngeal swab from every participant. Additional blood draws and questionnaires over an approximately 2-month period could optionally be provided by prospective study participants. Blood samples from the prospective study were shipped frozen or at room temperature prior to DNA extraction.

The germline V and J ends show losses of 6 bases and 7 bases respectively, and no gene match explains 12 bases of the junction. There are 16 amino acids in the CDR3, from cysteine to phenylalanine inclusive. Just CDR3 DNA is preserved here, 48 bases in frame from base 1. As encoded in the germline V gene (reference sequence), CDR1 is MNHEY while CDR2 is SMNVEV. TCRbeta CDR3 regions were amplified from genomic DNA using the immunoSEQ Assay, a bias-controlled multiplex PCR. For the original study's pipeline: The number of nucleated cells in each sample was estimated by amplification of reference gene primers within the assay. To quantify the absolute abundance of each unique TCRbeta CDR3 rearrangement, sequence reads were collapsed and filtered. Productive Simpson clonality was computed per sample as the square root of Simpson's diversity index over productive rearrangements. What TCRdb holds here is the immuneACCESS table cut down to in-frame rearrangements. Part of the clones is not present; checked against another copy, under half of the missing clones reflect an unresolved V gene, and the others are unexplained. V and J calls and clone size are copied from that table; D and trimming were computed from the DNA. This sample comprises roughly 300,000 clones, approximately 83% of them detected only once. The ten largest account for 4% to 5.5% of the sample.

The sample originates from a study of blood T cell repertoires in COVID-19 (TCRdb year 2020). In terms of the full investigation: Samples covering the acute and convalescent phases of COVID-19 were provided by collaborators in the United States, Italy and Spain. The prospective study material was composed of cDNA or gDNA derived from T cells, B-cell-depleted T cells, or PBMCs. The dataset comprised deeply sampled blood TCRbeta repertoires from subjects exposed to, actively infected with, or recovered from COVID-19. The repertoires were released in a freely available public database meant as a resource for research on the immune response to SARS-CoV-2. The samples were drawn from two sources: the first 160 participants of the ongoing ImmuneRACE study, and 950 to 1,500 subjects contributed by 6 global collaborators. Sample metadata almost always included a de-identified subject ID, COVID-19 status, age in years and sex. Where HLA class I and class II types were available, the types were taken from metadata supplied by the sample provider, not from assay-based typing.

Broader findings and caveats from the paper: The amount of clinical and demographic metadata varied by source and participant and was provided uncurated.

This TCR was recovered from a woman in her forties with acute COVID-19. Sequencing was done on a sample of PBMCs or T cells enriched from blood (not recorded which). The chain uses TRBV27 and TRBJ1-6, with 7 bases matching TRBD1. The sequence in DNA is TGTGCCAGCAGCCTGACAGGGCAAGGGGGAAATTCACCCCTCCACTTT. Its product reads: CASSLTGQGGNSPLHF.